This entry describes one TCR beta chain. The target antigen is unknown. The data originate from a study of beta chain features in type 1 diabetes. At the level of the study: Patients were similar to healthy donors in age and gender (as well as in cell yields). Study findings and constraints: The study found moderately but significantly shorter TCRB CDR3s in all four CD4+ subsets of Type 1 diabetes patients.

Germline-derived CDR1 and CDR2 are SQVTM and ANQGSEA. The CDR3 length is 14 residues. V gave up 7 bases and J gave up 2 bases, with 17 bases separating them. Averaging around 120 mL, one heparinised blood draw came from each individual donor. CD45RO/CCR7/CD25/CD127/CD95/CD27 separated CD4+ naive, central memory, regulatory and stem cell-like memory cells by sorting. Expressed TCRB transcripts were sequenced after all isolated RNA was converted to cDNA. Repertoires were generated with immunoSEQ multiplex PCR, while TCRdb's copy carries only in-frame clones and drops some. The repertoire holds around 600,000 clones, about an eighth seen once, with more than 0.09% in the top ten.

This sequence was found in a man aged 25 to 40 with type 1 diabetes. This chain uses TRBV29-1 with TRBJ1-2; tentative D call: TRBD1 (5 bases). Sequencing used naive CD4+ T cells from blood. The CDR3 DNA is TGCAGCGCTGGCCGAGACAGTCAGAACTATGGCTACACCTTC. Amino acids: CSAGRDSQNYGYTF.